The next 26 T cell receptor beta chains were all read from a single sample in a study of cytomegalovirus exposure and HLA in healthy donors. PCR primers comprised 60 Vbeta and 13 Jbeta primers. Here immunoSEQ multiplex PCR was the method, and the copy in TCRdb shows in-frame clones only, minus some. The table shows tens of thousands of clones, with about four fifths occurring only once. The sequenced material came from PBMCs. These receptors originate from a man aged 30 to 39 in good health and CMV-seropositive.

This chain links TRBV4-1 with TRBJ2-5, with 7 nucleotides matching TRBD1. The last part of the DNA fits TRBJ2-7 better; the J call may be wrong. Per germline, CDR1 MGHRA and CDR2 YSYEKL. CDR3 length equals 15 residues. The CDR3 sequence is CASSLYRDSSYEQYF. The CDR3 DNA is TGCGCCAGCAGCCTTTACAGGGACAGCTCCTACGAGCAGTACTTC.

This clone was recorded a few times. The CDR3 region is CSAPGGPNEKLFF. The CDR3 nucleotides read TGCAGCGCCCCGGGTGGCCCTAATGAAAAACTGTTTTTT. The chain employs TRBV29-1 and TRBJ1-4; D unresolved. In germline, CDR1 is SQVTM, CDR2 ANQGSEA. Trimming stripped 7 bases from V and 3 bases from J, with 12 bases between. The CDR3 length is 13 residues.

Points on this clone: An end of the junction does not agree with germline; a read error may underlie this. The V gene is TRBV6-5, the J gene TRBJ1-1; tentative D call: TRBD1 (6 bases). The CDR3 contains 13 residues. The germline gives CDR1 MNHEY, CDR2 SVGAGI. The chain's CDR3 is CANSSQGYTEAFF. DNA of the CDR3: TGTGCCAACAGTTCACAGGGATACACTGAAGCTTTCTTT.

The rearrangement uses TRBV5-4 and TRBJ2-5; D gene ambiguous. The CDR3 has 13 residues. V was trimmed by 4 bases and J by 0 bases, leaving 7 bases between them. The germline CDR1 and CDR2 sequences are SGHNT and YYREEE (reference sequence). The DNA of the CDR3 is TGTGCCAGCAGCCCCGGGTACCAAGAGACCCAGTACTTC. This encodes CASSPGYQETQYF.

The gene calls are TRBV7-2 and TRBJ1-2; D may be TRBD1 (6 bases). The CDR3 runs 11 residues. CDR1 is SGHTA and CDR2 is FQGNSA in the germline V gene. V shed 7 bases and J shed 7 bases, with 10 bases lying between them. The DNA of the CDR3 is TGTGCCAGCAACGTGGGGGCTGGCTACACCTTC. It codes for CASNVGAGYTF.

The CDR3 coding sequence is TGTGCCAGTAGTTACGACAGACAGAACACTGAAGCTTTCTTT. Translated, it gives CASSYDRQNTEAFF. V usage is TRBV19 and J usage is TRBJ1-1; tentative D call: TRBD1 (5 bases). V lost 5 bases and J lost 1, with 11 bases in between. Germline assignment: CDR1 LNHDA and CDR2 SQIVND (reference sequence). This CDR3 is 14 amino acids long.

V usage is TRBV11-3 and J usage is TRBJ2-3, with D possibly being TRBD2 (5 bases). This CDR3 contains 12 residues. Germline loops: CDR1 SGHNT, CDR2 YENEEA. V gave up 4 bases and J gave up 6 bases, with 8 bases separating them. This CDR3 reads CASSYTRDTQYF. The CDR3 coding sequence is TGTGCCAGCAGCTACACTAGGGATACGCAGTATTTT.

The CDR3 DNA reads TGTGCCAGCAGCTTGCGGTTTACTGAAGCTTTCTTT. Its translation: CASSLRFTEAFF. V is TRBV5-6 and J is TRBJ1-1, with no clear D. V gave up 1 base and J gave up 5 bases, with 6 bases separating them. CDR1 is SGHDT and CDR2 is YYEEEE in the germline V gene. The length of the CDR3 is 12 residues.

CDR3 sequence (DNA): TGTGCCAGCTCACCGGGACAGATAAACACTGAAGCTTTCTTT. Its translation is CASSPGQINTEAFF. The gene calls are TRBV18 and TRBJ1-1; 7 bases fit TRBD1. Trimming cost V 3 bases and J 2 bases; bases outside gene matches: 3. The CDR3 runs 14 residues. Germline lookup yields CDR1 KGHSH and CDR2 LQKENI.

This clone was detected only a few times. This chain's CDR3 is CASSLDRGTEAFF. DNA of the CDR3: TGCGCCAGCAGCTTGGACAGGGGCACTGAAGCTTTCTTT. The chain has TRBV5-1 and TRBJ1-1; TRBD1 agrees at 7 bases. The J segment lost 4 bases and the V segment lost 0 bases, leaving 0 bases of the junction unmatched. The CDR3 runs 13 residues. Per the germline V gene, CDR1 is SGHRS and CDR2 is YFSETQ.

J is TRBJ2-3 and V is TRBV7-3; a weak D match, TRBD1 (7 bases). This CDR3 contains 16 residues. Germline loops: CDR1 SGHTA, CDR2 FQGTGA. The germline V and J ends were trimmed by 0 bases and 3 bases, with 13 bases remaining between them. The CDR3 is CASSLTGRGATDTQYF. CDR3 coding DNA: TGTGCCAGCAGCTTAACAGGCAGGGGGGCGACAGATACGCAGTATTTT.

This clone showed up just a few times. The rearrangement uses TRBV11-2 and TRBJ1-1; 10 bases align to TRBD1. Unmatched junction bases numbered 3, after V lost 6 bases and J lost 5 bases. The CDR3 is 13 residues long. Germline V gene data show CDR1 as SGHAT and CDR2 as FQNNGV. The CDR3 is CASRTGGRTEAFF. The CDR3 nucleotides are TGTGCCAGCAGGACAGGGGGCCGTACTGAAGCTTTCTTT. The variable domain in full, completed from reference TRBV11-2 and TRBJ1-1, reads EAGVAQSPRYKIIEKRQSVAFWCNPISGHATLYWYQQILGQGPKLLIQFQNNGVVDDSQLPKDRFSAERLKGVDSTLKIQPAKLEDSAVYLCASRTGGRTEAFFGQGTRLTVV.

The chain has TRBV11-2 and TRBJ2-7, with D possibly TRBD1 on 5 matching bases. The CDR3 contains 13 residues. The ends were cut back, 0 bases at V and 2 bases at J, with 5 bases in the middle. From germline, CDR1 is SGHAT and CDR2 FQNNGV. CDR3 coding DNA: TGTGCCAGCAGCTTAGAGGACACCTACGAGCAGTACTTC. Protein sequence: CASSLEDTYEQYF.

V gene TRBV30 combines with J gene TRBJ2-2; 10 bases agree with TRBD1. This CDR3 comprises 15 residues. Germline V CDR1 and CDR2: GTSNPN, SVGIG (reference sequence). The ends lost 3 bases at V and 3 bases at J; junction bases unmatched: 4. The CDR3 protein is CAWRAGTGDTGELFF. The CDR3 region has the DNA TGTGCCTGGAGGGCCGGGACAGGGGACACCGGGGAGCTGTTTTTT. The variable domain in full, completed from reference TRBV30 and TRBJ2-2, reads SQTIHQWPATLVQPVGSPLSLECTVEGTSNPNLYWYRQAAGRGLQLLFYSVGIGQISSEVPQNLSASRPQDRQFILSSKKLLLSDSGFYLCAWRAGTGDTGELFFGEGSRLTVL.

This clone was picked up one time. The chain uses TRBV5-6 and TRBJ1-2; a possible D gene is TRBD1 (6 bases). Germline CDR1 SGHDT, CDR2 YYEEEE. V lost 4 bases, J lost 7 bases, and 17 bases lay in between. CDR3 length: 14 amino acids. CDR3 bases: TGTGCCAGCAGCCCTACAAGGGGGTTAAGTGGCTACACCTTC. This codes for CASSPTRGLSGYTF.

This clone was observed once. The chain combines TRBV27 with TRBJ2-5; D remains ambiguous. This CDR3 is built from 15 residues. The germline V gene has CDR1 MNHEY and CDR2 SMNVEV (reference sequence). Trimming removed 5 bases from V and 5 bases from J, with 18 bases in between. The CDR3 sequence is CASSLYLGSPETQYF. CDR3 nucleotide sequence: TGTGCCAGCAGTCTCTACCTGGGTAGCCCCGAGACCCAGTACTTC.

The table lists this clone with a count of one. The rearrangement joins TRBV7-2 to TRBJ1-2, with a weak D call TRBD1 (6 bases). The CDR3 has 15 residues. Trimming took off 1 base at V and 8 bases at J, with 17 bases between the two ends. Germline V gives CDR1 SGHTA, CDR2 FQGNSA. The CDR3 protein is CASSLGGRAGDGYTF. In nucleotides, the CDR3 is TGTGCCAGCAGCTTAGGGGGGCGGGCAGGGGACGGCTACACCTTC.

This chain connects TRBV2 to TRBJ1-1; no definite D call. This CDR3 is built from 13 residues. CDR1 is SNHLY, CDR2 FYNNEI, per germline. The V gene lost 4 bases and the J gene lost 4 bases, with 10 bases spanning the gap. The CDR3 nucleotides are TGTGCCAGCAGTGGGGAGACACTCACTGAAGCTTTCTTT. Its protein is CASSGETLTEAFF. Using reference TRBV2 and TRBJ1-1 for the parts outside the CDR3, the full variable domain is EPEVTQTPSHQVTQMGQEVILRCVPISNHLYFYWYRQILGQKVEFLVSFYNNEISEKSEIFDDQFSVERPDGSNFTLKIRSTKLEDSAMYFCASSGETLTEAFFGQGTRLTVV.

There are a few counts of this clone. The rearrangement joins TRBV6-4 to TRBJ1-1; D unresolved. Trimming removed 4 bases at V and 1 base at J, with 7 bases between. There are 13 residues in the CDR3. Germline V gene data show CDR1 as MRHNA and CDR2 as SNTAGT. CDR3 residues: CASSAEGNTEAFF. The DNA for the CDR3 is TGTGCCAGCAGTGCGGAGGGGAACACTGAAGCTTTCTTT.

The chain employs TRBV7-3 and TRBJ1-2; TRBD1 matches at 9 bases. V shed 5 bases and J 6 bases; nucleotides not matched to a gene: 7. Germline V gene lookup returns CDR1 SGHTA and CDR2 FQGTGA. The CDR3 consists of 14 residues. DNA of the CDR3: TGTGCCAGCAGCCCTACAGGGGGCAGAAATGGCTACACCTTC. Its translation: CASSPTGGRNGYTF.

The chain couples TRBV6-1 to TRBJ1-4; 7 bases map to TRBD1. Germline values: CDR1 MNHNS, CDR2 SASEGT. With 7 bases clipped from V and 11 bases from J, the junction kept 16 bases outside the gene matches. The length of the CDR3 is 15 residues. The CDR3, as DNA: TGTGCCAGCACTCTCAAAGGGGGCGGGGGGAGGAAACTGTTTTTT. It specifies CASTLKGGGGRKLFF.

The V and J genes are TRBV2 and TRBJ2-5; TRBD2 aligns across 10 bases. The CDR3 sequence is 15 residues long. Trimming removed 4 bases from V and 2 bases from J; junction bases left unmatched: 4. CDR1 and CDR2 (germline): SNHLY, FYNNEI. CDR3 sequence: CASSGLAGVQETQYF. CDR3 bases: TGTGCCAGCAGTGGGCTAGCGGGGGTTCAAGAGACCCAGTACTTC.

This chain links TRBV5-6 with TRBJ1-1; tentatively, D is TRBD1 (6 bases). The germline V gene encodes CDR1 SGHDT and CDR2 YYEEEE. The CDR3 spans 11 residues. V was cut by 4 bases and J by 10 bases, with 11 bases left in between. The CDR3, as DNA: TGTGCCAGCAGCCTCCAGGGGCCAGCTTTCTTT. It encodes CASSLQGPAFF.

The rearrangement uses TRBV10-3 and TRBJ2-1; TRBD2 aligns across 8 bases. Germline trimming cut 0 bases from V and 0 bases from J; bases unmatched to any gene: 4. Per the germline V gene, CDR1 is ENHRY and CDR2 is SYGVKD. CDR3 length equals 17 residues. The CDR3 DNA reads TGTGCCATCAGTGAGTCGAAGCGGGGGAGCTCCTACAATGAGCAGTTCTTC. This gives the protein CAISESKRGSSYNEQFF.

The chain recombines TRBV7-8 with TRBJ2-5; D might be TRBD2 (6 bases). With the DNA end fitting TRBJ2-7 better, the J assignment may be wrong. The CDR3 is made up of 15 amino acids. Germline-derived CDR1 and CDR2 are SGHVS and FQNEAQ. CDR3 bases: TGTGCCAGCAGCCCCCGGGCCCCCGGGGGTGGCGAGCAGTACTTC. Its translation: CASSPRAPGGGEQYF.

The gene calls are TRBV6-5 and TRBJ1-2, with 7 positions matching TRBD1. This CDR3 is 15 amino acids long. Germline V gene sequence: CDR1 MNHEY, CDR2 SVGAGI. V dropped 8 bases and J dropped 6; count of bases not matched to a gene: 15. The CDR3 here is CASWPRQGDKDGYTF. CDR3 bases: TGTGCCAGCTGGCCCCGACAGGGCGATAAGGATGGCTACACCTTC.